This T cell receptor beta chain comes out of a study of response to subunit inactivated influenza vaccine. Overall study findings and caveats: Few additional T cells are recruited per seasonal influenza vaccination, authors suggested.

TCRdb ran MiXCR on the RT-PCR reads and lists one entry per CDR3 protein. This repertoire shows 300,000 to 350,000 distinct CDR3 sequences, about a fifth found once; its top ten account for more than 8.5%. A word on this clonotype: Its antigen is unknown.

The sequence came from a man aged 50 to 69 who received an inactivated influenza vaccine. The source was PBMCs from blood, collected approximately 22 months after vaccination.

The chain's CDR3 is CASSAASGELGTQYF. The DNA for the CDR3 is TGCGCCAGCAGCGCGGCTAGCGGGGAGCTGGGTACGCAGTATTTT. The chain combines TRBV5-1 with TRBJ2-3; the match to TRBD2 covers 9 bases. The V gene end was trimmed by 4 bases and the J gene end by 8 bases; junction bases not matched to a gene: 11. The V gene's germline CDR1 is SGHRS and CDR2 YFSETQ. The length of the CDR3 is 15 residues.